Listed below are T cell receptor beta chains from one sample, sequenced in a study of T cells in Graves' hyperthyroidism and ophthalmopathy. TCRdb passed the multiplex PCR reads through MiXCR, listing each CDR3 protein once. The sample yields about 410,000 distinct CDR3 sequences, about 15% seen once. The sequenced sample consisted of blood. The receptors come from a man aged 18-30 years with Graves' ophthalmopathy. CDR3s include the opening cysteine and the closing phenylalanine or tryptophan. The order of the fields is V gene, clone size, CDR3 protein. A clone size is listed for some rows: how often the clone was seen (once, few, many), or a class if it is expanded.

TRBV30 | many | CALDRDSQETQYF
TRBV3-1 | many | CASSPSRLETQYF
TRBV19 | NA | CASGTSDQETQYF
TRBV27 | many | CASRPGQTNWGHPQHF
TRBV6-5 | many | CASSYYGKTSGSYEQYF
TRBV5-1 | NA | CASSLITGADTIYF
TRBV7-9 | many | CASSSSADTQYF
TRBV7-8 | many | CASSFRDQPNEKLFF
TRBV5-6 | NA | CASSRGLAGAGETKNIQYF
TRBV18 | many | CASSRGLAGNEQFF
TRBV13 | many | CASSSLEFEQFF
TRBV20-1 | many | CSAPDLEAGQPQHF
TRBV19 | NA | CASIQGQGNNGYTF
TRBV2 | many | CASSWTSGRANEQFF
TRBV19 | few | CASSFDTVYF
TRBV29-1 | NA | CSVAGGWAKNIQYF
TRBV6-6 | many | CASSYSAAEQGSSYEQYF
TRBV24-1 | NA | CATSDGGGTQYF
TRBV7-8 | many | CASSLTPTDTQYF
TRBV9 | many | CASSVDGRNYNEQFF
TRBV7-9 | NA | CVSSSGVNYGYTF
TRBV7-2 | many | CASSQGTGDPNEKLFF